The T cell receptor (beta chain) described here comes from a study of cytomegalovirus exposure and HLA in healthy donors. General observations from the study: Most sequenced TCRs were rare (though some public TCRs occurred in many donors). Most CMV-associated TCR beta chains were later found to appear HLA-restricted.

PCR used 60 Vbeta primers and 13 Jbeta primers. Profiling relied on immunoSEQ multiplex PCR, and the TCRdb table lists in-frame clones only, not all of them. In the table there are about 140,000 clones, roughly four fifths of which are singletons. The CDR3 consists of 13 residues. CDR1 is KGHSH, CDR2 LQKENI, per germline. V was clipped by 6 bases and J by 7 bases; unmatched bases: 6. A remark on this clone: The antigen is undetermined.

This chain uses TRBV18 with TRBJ1-1; 9 positions match TRBD1. Sequenced material: PBMCs. The receptor was isolated from a middle-aged woman in good health and CMV-seronegative. CDR3 region: CASSSDRGSEAFF. The CDR3 region has the DNA TGTGCCAGCTCTTCGGACAGGGGAAGTGAAGCTTTCTTT.